The 20 T cell receptor beta chains in this list originate from one sample, sequenced in a study of human T cells and chemical hapten exposure (dated by TCRdb to the early 2020s). The time point label, read with the paper, signifies: healthy volunteer bleed at 2 weeks. Unfractionated whole blood was collected in Tempus Blood RNA tubes, and total RNA was extracted from that blood. Library preparation employed RACE. Sequenced on a NextSeq 500. TCRdb reprocessed the public reads (quality trimming at Q25 with fastp, clone calling with MiXCR) and kept in-frame beta chains. Rows with a matching CDR3 protein are joined into one entry that keeps the most common DNA and genes. Within this sample are about 46,000 distinct CDR3 sequences, with over 3.5% of them counted one time only. The ten largest clones take up roughly 1.7% of the sample. The sample consisted of whole blood. The origin of the receptors is a female donor in good health. Some clones in this sample may be carry-over from other donors' samples.

At least ten counts were recorded for this clonotype. The V gene is TRBV12-3 or TRBV12-4, the J gene TRBJ2-3; D call uncertain. The CDR3 totals 13 residues. Trimming pared 6 bases from V and 2 bases from J, leaving 9 bases between. This CDR3 reads CASRRLNTDTQYF. DNA for the CDR3: TGTGCCAGCAGACGACTGAACACAGATACGCAGTATTTT.

This clonotype was detected ten times or more. The chain recombines TRBV7-9 with TRBJ1-2, with D unclear. The germline CDR1 and CDR2 sequences are SEHNR and FQNEAQ (reference sequence). V shed 1 base and J shed 4 bases, with 7 bases lying between them. The length of the CDR3 is 13 residues. Here the CDR3 reads CASSLGASYGYTF. CDR3 nucleotides: TGTGCCAGCAGCTTAGGTGCCAGCTATGGCTACACCTTC.

This clonotype appeared many times. The rearrangement uses TRBV12-3 or TRBV12-4 and TRBJ1-2, with TRBD1 matching over 8 bases. The V gene end was trimmed by 3 bases and the J gene end by 3 bases; junction bases not matched to a gene: 12. The CDR3 contains 17 residues. The CDR3 DNA reads as TGTGCCAGCAGTTTTGCCGACTTGGACAGGGCTGACTATGGCTACACCTTC. This gives the protein CASSFADLDRADYGYTF.

This clonotype was counted at least ten times. The rearrangement joins TRBV7-2 to TRBJ2-3, with 7 nucleotides matching TRBD2. Germline V CDR1 and CDR2: SGHTA, FQGNSA. V trimming: 1 base; J trimming: 10 bases; junction bases outside the gene matches: 5. The CDR3 is 13 amino acids. The CDR3 spells CASSLGTSFSQYF. The CDR3, as DNA: TGTGCCAGCAGCTTAGGGACTAGTTTTTCGCAGTATTTT.

In its sample, this clonotype was seen many times. The V gene is TRBV5-1, the J gene TRBJ2-3; 7 bases are shared with TRBD2. Germline V lookup: CDR1 SGHRS, CDR2 YFSETQ. The CDR3 has 15 residues. Germline trimming cut 4 bases from V and 4 bases from J; bases unmatched to any gene: 9. The CDR3 spells CASSPTSVSADTQYF. CDR3 coding DNA: TGCGCCAGCAGCCCTACTAGCGTCAGCGCAGATACGCAGTATTTT.

This clonotype has at least ten counts. The chain has TRBV3-1 and TRBJ1-4; 7 bases fit TRBD1. This CDR3 is built from 16 residues. Per the germline V gene, CDR1 is LGHDT and CDR2 is YNNKEL (reference sequence). J was trimmed by 8 bases and V by 0 bases; bases with no gene match: 9. The DNA for the CDR3 is TGTGCCAGCAGCCAAGAACACAACAGGGGACACGAAAAACTGTTTTTT. Protein sequence: CASSQEHNRGHEKLFF.

The table lists this clonotype with many counts. The chain links TRBV6-5 to TRBJ1-1; 8 bases line up with TRBD1. Germline V gene sequence: CDR1 MNHEY, CDR2 SVGAGI. V gave up 2 bases and J gave up 3 bases; unmatched junction bases: 5. This CDR3 comprises 15 residues. The CDR3 sequence: CASSYGAGGDTEAFF. CDR3 DNA sequence: TGTGCCAGCAGTTACGGTGCAGGGGGCGACACTGAAGCTTTCTTT.

This clonotype was found a few times. The CDR3 bases are TGCAGTGCTAGGCCCCGACAGGGTGGAGAAGCTTTCTTT. Its translation: CSARPRQGGEAFF. This sequence joins TRBV20-1 and TRBJ1-1, with TRBD1 identical over 7 bases. The CDR3 is 13 residues long. V lost 3 bases and J lost 8; bases outside the gene matches: 9. CDR1 is DFQATT and CDR2 is SNEGSKA in the germline V gene (reference sequence).

CDR3 sequence (DNA): TGCAGTGCTAGAGAAGGGGGGTCCTACAATGAGCAGTTCTTC. Protein: CSAREGGSYNEQFF. The V call is TRBV20-1, the J call TRBJ2-1; tentatively, D is TRBD1 or TRBD2 (6 bases each). Germline CDR1 DFQATT, CDR2 SNEGSKA (reference sequence). The CDR3 has 14 residues. The V end was cut by 0 bases, the J end by 1 base, with 7 bases between.

This clonotype has just a few counts. The chain couples TRBV2 to TRBJ1-2; D gene unclear. The V and J ends lost 3 bases and 4 bases respectively, with 18 bases between them. The V gene's germline CDR1 is SNHLY and CDR2 FYNNEI. The CDR3 covers 16 residues. CDR3 in amino acids: CASSDWTWEIPYGYTF. The DNA for the CDR3 is TGTGCCAGCAGTGACTGGACGTGGGAAATCCCCTATGGCTACACCTTC.

This clonotype was recorded many times. This chain joins TRBV12-3 or TRBV12-4 and TRBJ2-6; 7 bases line up with TRBD1. The CDR3 has 16 residues. Unmatched junction bases numbered 10, after V lost 5 bases and J lost 6 bases. The CDR3 sequence is CASSPTGADAANVLTF. CDR3 nucleotides: TGTGCCAGCAGTCCCACAGGGGCCGATGCGGCCAACGTCCTGACTTTC.

There are a few counts of this clonotype. The V gene is TRBV28, the J gene TRBJ1-3; no definite D call. The CDR3 is made up of 17 amino acids. The germline CDR1 and CDR2 sequences are MDHEN and SYDVKM. Between the trimmed V and J ends, which lost 7 bases and 4 bases, there was a span of 23 bases. The CDR3 DNA reads as TGTGCCAGCACGGTGACCTCTCTCTTAGTTAGCGGAAACACCATATATTTT. It specifies CASTVTSLLVSGNTIYF.

At least ten counts were recorded for this clonotype. The chain joins TRBV18 to TRBJ2-5, with D unclear. This CDR3 contains 14 residues. V was shortened by 8 bases and J by 1 base, with 14 bases between the two germline ends. CDR1 and CDR2 (germline): KGHSH, LQKENI. CDR3 sequence: CASQAEVSQETQYF. In DNA, the CDR3 is TGTGCCAGCCAGGCCGAAGTATCCCAAGAGACCCAGTACTTC.

This clonotype has ten or more counts. This chain connects TRBV2 to TRBJ2-7, with D tentatively TRBD1 or TRBD2 (6 bases each). Germline V CDR1 and CDR2: SNHLY, FYNNEI. Trimming removed 4 bases from V and 3 bases from J, with 13 bases in between. The CDR3 contains 14 residues. The CDR3 protein is CASSVGGHNYEQYF. The CDR3 nucleotides are TGTGCCAGCAGTGTCGGGGGACACAACTACGAGCAGTACTTC.

This clonotype was observed at least ten times. The chain is built from TRBV5-1 and TRBJ1-6, with unresolved D. CDR1 SGHRS and CDR2 YFSETQ come from the germline V gene. Between the trimmed V and J ends, which lost 5 bases and 4 bases, there was a span of 4 bases. The CDR3 loop spans 12 amino acids. The CDR3 region has the DNA TGCGCCAGCAGGGAATATAATTCACCCCTCCACTTT. Translated: CASREYNSPLHF. The full variable domain, completed using reference TRBV5-1 and TRBJ1-6, is KAGVTQTPRYLIKTRGQQVTLSCSPISGHRSVSWYQQTPGQGLQFLFEYFSETQRNKGNFPGRFSGRQFSNSRSEMNVSTLELGDSALYLCASREYNSPLHFGNGTRLTVT.

This clonotype was seen ten or more times. The rearrangement uses TRBV4-3 and TRBJ2-7; possibly TRBD2 for D (5 bases). Per germline, CDR1 LGHNA and CDR2 YSLEER. The V end was cut by 0 bases, the J end by 4 bases, with 7 bases between. The CDR3 is made up of 13 amino acids. CDR3 DNA sequence: TGCGCCAGCAGCCAAGATAGAGGGTACGAGCAGTACTTC. Its protein product is CASSQDRGYEQYF.

This clonotype came up many times. The chain joins TRBV2 to TRBJ1-4, with D tentatively TRBD1 (6 bases). The germline gives CDR1 SNHLY, CDR2 FYNNEI. Trimming left V 2 bases short and J 6 bases short, with 10 bases between. CDR3 size: 14 residues. Written as DNA, the CDR3 is TGTGCCAGCAGTGAACTGACAGGCGATGAAAAACTGTTTTTT. It yields the protein CASSELTGDEKLFF.

There are many counts of this clonotype. The chain recombines TRBV6-5 with TRBJ1-2; 10 positions agree with TRBD1. The CDR3 has 16 amino acids. Germline values: CDR1 MNHEY, CDR2 SVGAGI. Trimming cost V 5 bases and J 4 bases; bases outside gene matches: 10. DNA of the CDR3: TGTGCCAGCAGTCAAGACAGGGGGCACTTGGGCTATGGCTACACCTTC. This encodes CASSQDRGHLGYGYTF.

At least ten counts were recorded for this clonotype. The chain employs TRBV20-1 and TRBJ2-7, with TRBD1 identical over 7 bases. Losses at the gene ends were 5 bases for V and 4 bases for J; bases not matched to a gene: 11. From germline, CDR1 is DFQATT and CDR2 SNEGSKA (reference sequence). This CDR3 spans 14 amino acids. The CDR3 coding sequence is TGCAGTGCTCATCCCGGGACAGCCCTTTACGAGCAGTACTTC. The encoded protein is CSAHPGTALYEQYF.

The table lists this clonotype with many counts. The genes are TRBV6-2 or TRBV6-3 and TRBJ1-2, with a possible D match to TRBD1 (5 bases). This CDR3 region has 11 residues. CDR1 and CDR2 from the germline V gene are MNHEY and SVGEGT. The ends were cut back, 6 bases at V and 7 bases at J, with 9 bases in the middle. The CDR3 nucleotides are TGTGCCAGCAGACGGGACTCTGGCTACACCTTC. Translating gives CASRRDSGYTF.